A single sample gave rise to the 5 T cell receptor beta chains below, sequenced in a study of PD-L1 blockade in urothelial cancer. Time point in this sample: peripheral blood 6 weeks after treatment start. The data were produced by immunoSEQ multiplex PCR, yet TCRdb's version contains in-frame clones alone and is incomplete. The sample yields more than 45,000 clones, approximately 86% seen once. This material consisted of PBMCs, taken around atezolizumab (anti-PD-L1) treatment. The receptor source for this set is a man in his 60s with urothelial cancer.

V gene TRBV14 combines with J gene TRBJ2-1; a possible D gene is TRBD2 (6 bases). The CDR3 has 18 residues. The germline gives CDR1 SGHDN, CDR2 FVKESK. The V and J ends lost 0 bases and 7 bases respectively, with 22 bases between them. For the CDR3, the DNA is TGTGCCAGCAGCCAAGATGGCCTAGGTGAGGGAGGATATAATGAGCAGTTCTTC. Its translation: CASSQDGLGEGGYNEQFF.

This sequence joins TRBV21-1 and TRBJ1-1. TRBV21-1 is termed a pseudogene. CDR3 size: 11 residues. The DNA of the CDR3 is TGTGCCAGCAGCTTATACACTGAAGCTTTCTTT. Protein product: CASSLYTEAFF.

V gene TRBV5-4 combines with J gene TRBJ2-3; D is ambiguous. The germline V gene encodes CDR1 SGHNT and CDR2 YYREEE (reference sequence). V was trimmed by 1 base and J by 4 bases, leaving 7 bases between them. This CDR3 contains 13 residues. For the CDR3, the DNA is TGTGCCAGCAGCTTGAGTCGGGCAGATACGCAGTATTTT. Translation gives CASSLSRADTQYF.

The chain couples TRBV27 to TRBJ1-4; 11 bases line up with TRBD1. Germline V lookup: CDR1 MNHEY, CDR2 SMNVEV (reference sequence). This CDR3 is 14 amino acids long. J lost 6 bases, V lost 8 bases, and 5 bases had no gene match. The CDR3 region has the DNA TGTGCCAGCCAGGACAGGGGGCTGGATGAAAAACTGTTTTTT. Residues: CASQDRGLDEKLFF. Together with reference TRBV27 and TRBJ1-4, the CDR3 gives the full variable domain: EAQVTQNPRYLITVTGKKLTVTCSQNMNHEYMSWYRQDPGLGLRQIYYSMNVEVTDKGDVPEGYKVSRKEKRNFPLILESPSPNQTSLYFCASQDRGLDEKLFFGSGTQLSVL.

This clone was observed a single time. V usage is TRBV11-2 and J usage is TRBJ2-5, with 10 bases matching TRBD2. The germline gives CDR1 SGHAT, CDR2 FQNNGV. The CDR3 has 14 amino acids. V gave up 6 bases and J gave up 5 bases; unmatched junction bases: 6. CDR3 DNA: TGTGCCAGCAGACTTAGCGGGGGGTCTGAGACCCAGTACTTC. Its translation: CASRLSGGSETQYF.